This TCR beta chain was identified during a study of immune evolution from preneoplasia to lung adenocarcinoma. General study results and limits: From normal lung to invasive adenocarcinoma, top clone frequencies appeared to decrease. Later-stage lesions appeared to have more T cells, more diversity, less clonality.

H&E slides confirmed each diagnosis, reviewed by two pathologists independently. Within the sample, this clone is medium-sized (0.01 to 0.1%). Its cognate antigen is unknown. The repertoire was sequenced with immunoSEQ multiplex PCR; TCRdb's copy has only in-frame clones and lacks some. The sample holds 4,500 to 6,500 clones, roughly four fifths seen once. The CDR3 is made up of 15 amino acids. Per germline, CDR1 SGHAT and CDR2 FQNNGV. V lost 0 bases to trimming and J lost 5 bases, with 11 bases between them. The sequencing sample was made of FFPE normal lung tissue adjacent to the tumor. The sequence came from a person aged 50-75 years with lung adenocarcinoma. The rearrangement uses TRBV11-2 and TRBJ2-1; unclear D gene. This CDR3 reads CASSLEAGFNNEQFF. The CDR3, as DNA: TGTGCCAGCAGCTTAGAGGCAGGTTTCAACAATGAGCAGTTCTTC.